This T cell receptor (beta chain) appears in the sequencing data of a study of blood T cell repertoires in COVID-19. Across the whole study: Sources were T cells, B-cell-depleted T cells, or PBMCs; the material itself was cDNA or gDNA.

CDR3 length: 17 residues. Germline CDR1 and CDR2: SGDLS and YYNGEE. Trimming removed 0 bases from V and 4 bases from J, with 16 bases in between. Under the authors' procedure: Estimated nucleated cell counts came from reference gene primer amplification. Using immunoSEQ multiplex PCR, the repertoire was profiled, and TCRdb retains in-frame clones only, with some absent. The DNA was the basis for D and trimming; V, J and clone size are from that table. The sample consists of around 56,000 clones, 80% to 90% of them appearing once. The genes are TRBV9 and TRBJ2-2, with D unresolved. Sequenced: peripheral blood. This sequence originates from a human donor in a cohort sampled during active COVID-19. In DNA, the CDR3 is TGTGCCAGCAGCGTAGCTTTTCGGCGGCATGGCACCGGGGAGCTGTTTTTT. Translating gives CASSVAFRRHGTGELFF.